This passage covers 29 T cell receptor beta chains from one sample sequenced in a study of blood T cell repertoires in COVID-19. Using immunoSEQ multiplex PCR, the repertoire was profiled, and TCRdb retains in-frame clones only, with some absent. The sample has about 200,000 clones; approximately 82% are singletons. Sequenced material: PBMCs or T cells enriched from blood (not recorded which). These receptors all stem from a man aged 35 to 55 who had recovered from COVID-19.

This clone was seen just once. CDR3 sequence: CATQVGDGSPLHF. The DNA of the CDR3 is TGCGCCACCCAGGTAGGGGATGGTTCACCCCTCCACTTT. The rearrangement links TRBV5-1 to TRBJ1-6, with D tentatively TRBD1 (5 bases). The V end lost 9 bases, the J end lost 9 bases, and 16 bases lay between the germline ends. The CDR3 consists of 13 residues. Per germline, CDR1 SGHRS and CDR2 YFSETQ.

This rearrangement joins TRBV5-1 to TRBJ2-7, with TRBD1 matching over 9 bases. CDR1 is SGHRS and CDR2 is YFSETQ in the germline V gene. V shed 3 bases and J 6 bases; nucleotides not matched to a gene: 10. The CDR3 loop spans 15 amino acids. CDR3 sequence (DNA): TGCGCCAGCAGCTACACCCCCGGGACAGGGTTCGAGCAGTACTTC. It encodes CASSYTPGTGFEQYF.

The chain combines TRBV2 with TRBJ2-2; perhaps TRBD1 as D (6 bases). The CDR3 length is 14 residues. Trimming left V 6 bases short and J 5 bases short, with 13 bases between. Germline lookup yields CDR1 SNHLY and CDR2 FYNNEI. The CDR3 sequence is CASSRDQGTGELFF. CDR3 in DNA: TGTGCCAGCAGCAGGGATCAGGGGACCGGGGAGCTGTTTTTT. Variable domain in full (rest from reference TRBV2 and TRBJ2-2): EPEVTQTPSHQVTQMGQEVILRCVPISNHLYFYWYRQILGQKVEFLVSFYNNEISEKSEIFDDQFSVERPDGSNFTLKIRSTKLEDSAMYFCASSRDQGTGELFFGEGSRLTVL.

The rearrangement uses TRBV5-1 and TRBJ1-4; tentatively, D is TRBD1 (6 bases). This CDR3 is 15 amino acids long. Germline CDR1 reads SGHRS; CDR2 reads YFSETQ. V was clipped by 4 bases and J by 8 bases, with 18 bases between them. As DNA, the CDR3 is TGCGCCAGCAGCCCAGGACAGTACTTAGGGGAAAAACTGTTTTTT. It codes for CASSPGQYLGEKLFF. The whole variable domain, filled in from reference TRBV5-1 and TRBJ1-4, reads KAGVTQTPRYLIKTRGQQVTLSCSPISGHRSVSWYQQTPGQGLQFLFEYFSETQRNKGNFPGRFSGRQFSNSRSEMNVSTLELGDSALYLCASSPGQYLGEKLFFGSGTQLSVL.

This chain connects TRBV19 to TRBJ2-2; D not resolved. The germline gives CDR1 LNHDA, CDR2 SQIVND (reference sequence). The V gene lost 4 bases and the J gene lost 7 bases, with 13 bases spanning the gap. This CDR3 has 14 amino acids. This CDR3 is CASSKRGEHGELFF. CDR3 DNA sequence: TGTGCCAGTAGTAAAAGAGGAGAACACGGGGAGCTGTTTTTT.

The chain joins TRBV28 to TRBJ1-2, with D possibly TRBD1 on 5 matching bases. Trimming removed 6 bases from V and 4 bases from J, with 15 bases in between. This CDR3 is 14 amino acids long. Germline CDR1 reads MDHEN; CDR2 reads SYDVKM. The CDR3 region is CASRQTGGSYGYTF. DNA for the CDR3: TGTGCCAGCAGGCAGACGGGGGGGAGCTATGGCTACACCTTC.

This clone was seen only a few times. This rearrangement joins TRBV7-2 to TRBJ1-6, with 9 bases fitting TRBD1. This CDR3 spans 15 amino acids. Germline CDR1 SGHTA, CDR2 FQGNSA. After removal of 5 bases from V and 5 bases from J, the junction contained 4 bases not matched to a gene. The CDR3 sequence is CASSIDRGDNSPLHF. The CDR3 DNA is TGTGCCAGCAGCATTGACAGGGGGGATAATTCACCCCTCCACTTT.

The chain is built from TRBV28 and TRBJ1-5; D might be TRBD1 (5 bases). CDR3 size: 17 residues. The germline CDR1 and CDR2 sequences are MDHEN and SYDVKM. V lost 5 bases and J lost 3, with 20 bases in between. The CDR3 sequence: CASSPLGRKSFNQPQHF. The DNA of the CDR3 is TGTGCCAGCAGTCCCCTGGGGCGGAAGAGCTTCAATCAGCCCCAGCATTTT.

CDR3 nucleotides: TGTGCCAGCAGCGGGGCCGGGTCCCCCTACGAGCAGTACTTC. It encodes CASSGAGSPYEQYF. This rearrangement joins TRBV11-3 to TRBJ2-7; D is possibly TRBD1 (5 bases). The CDR3 is 14 residues long. Germline V gives CDR1 SGHNT, CDR2 YENEEA. Deletions cut 5 bases from V and 2 bases from J, with 13 bases between.

The rearrangement joins TRBV30 to TRBJ1-1, with no clear D. CDR3 length: 11 residues. Germline V lookup: CDR1 GTSNPN, CDR2 SVGIG (reference sequence). CDR3 DNA: TGTGCACGGGCCGAGCGGACTGAAGCTTTCTTT. Translated: CARAERTEAFF.

The gene calls are TRBV12-3 or TRBV12-4 and TRBJ2-5, with 7 bases aligning to TRBD1. The J segment lost 4 bases and the V segment lost 3 bases, leaving 2 bases of the junction unmatched. The CDR3 contains 13 residues. CDR3: CASSFTGAETQYF. The CDR3 bases are TGTGCCAGCAGTTTCACAGGGGCAGAGACCCAGTACTTC.

The CDR3 loop reads CASSRSIDIGQRTDTQYF. The CDR3 bases are TGTGCCAGCAGCCGCTCGATTGATATCGGACAGAGAACAGATACGCAGTATTTT. V gene TRBV21-1 combines with J gene TRBJ2-3; the tabulated D call, TRBD1, remains unverified against the DNA. TRBV21-1 is assigned pseudogene status. The CDR3 has 18 amino acids.

The chain combines TRBV6-4 with TRBJ2-2; TRBD2 is a possible D gene (7 bases). V was pared by 6 bases and J by 4 bases, with 12 bases between. CDR3 length: 14 residues. CDR1 is MRHNA and CDR2 is SNTAGT in the germline V gene. The CDR3 reads CASRRGASTGELFF. For the CDR3, the DNA is TGTGCCAGCAGACGGGGGGCTTCCACCGGGGAGCTGTTTTTT.

The gene calls are TRBV2 and TRBJ2-7, with no clear D. The CDR3 sequence is 12 residues long. V shed 3 bases and J shed 3 bases, with 6 bases lying between them. The V gene's germline CDR1 is SNHLY and CDR2 FYNNEI. CDR3 DNA sequence: TGTGCCAGCAGTGACCGTCTCTACGAGCAGTACTTC. Translation: CASSDRLYEQYF.

The chain links TRBV10-3 to TRBJ1-3; D is unclear. Germline assignment: CDR1 ENHRY and CDR2 SYGVKD. V gave up 5 bases and J gave up 0 bases, with 17 bases separating them. The CDR3 totals 17 residues. The DNA of the CDR3 is TGTGCCATCAGTCCCCGTGGGTTGGGCCTCTCTGGAAACACCATATATTTT. Translated, it gives CAISPRGLGLSGNTIYF.

J is TRBJ2-4 and V is TRBV20-1; no clear D gene. The CDR3 runs 11 residues. The germline CDR1 and CDR2 sequences are DFQATT and SNEGSKA (reference sequence). The CDR3 protein is CRSGPQNIQYF. CDR3 nucleotide sequence: TGCCGCTCCGGTCCCCAAAACATTCAGTACTTC.

The chain joins TRBV9 to TRBJ2-2; 8 bases align to TRBD1. Trimming cost V 0 bases and J 7 bases; bases outside gene matches: 2. CDR1 SGDLS and CDR2 YYNGEE come from the germline V gene. The CDR3 is made up of 14 amino acids. Here the CDR3 DNA reads TGTGCCAGCAGCGTAGAACAGGGGGTCGGGGAGCTGTTTTTT. This encodes CASSVEQGVGELFF.

The chain uses TRBV27 and TRBJ1-3; D unclear. Germline V gene data show CDR1 as MNHEY and CDR2 as SMNVEV (reference sequence). Between the trimmed V and J ends, which lost 6 bases and 7 bases, there was a span of 16 bases. This CDR3 contains 14 residues. DNA for the CDR3: TGTGCCAGCAGCCCCACTCCCATTGGTAACACCATATATTTT. Amino acids: CASSPTPIGNTIYF.

V gene TRBV23-1 combines with J gene TRBJ2-2, with TRBD1 matching 7 bases. TRBV23-1 carries the ORF label, with uncertain function. V lost 2 bases, J lost 7 bases, and 4 bases stayed unmatched. The CDR3 consists of 14 residues. CDR3: CASSQPPGGGELFF. CDR3 bases: TGCGCCAGCAGTCAACCGCCAGGGGGCGGGGAGCTGTTTTTT.

This clone came up once. This chain uses TRBV7-3 with TRBJ2-7; TRBD2 is a possible D gene (6 bases). The germline CDR1 and CDR2 sequences are SGHTA and FQGTGA. CDR3 length: 13 amino acids. With 5 bases removed from V and 1 base from J, the gap between germline ends came to 9 bases. Here the CDR3 DNA reads TGTGCCAGCAGCATTGGAGGGTCCTACGAGCAGTACTTC. Protein: CASSIGGSYEQYF.

The chain couples TRBV18 to TRBJ2-7, with D maybe TRBD1 (6 bases). Germline CDR1 and CDR2: KGHSH and LQKENI. The V end lost 8 bases, the J end lost 0 bases, and 14 bases lay between the germline ends. The CDR3 contains 14 residues. For the CDR3, the DNA is TGTGCCAGCCGAAACCCGACAGGCTCCTACGAGCAGTACTTC. It yields the protein CASRNPTGSYEQYF.

CDR3 in amino acids: CASSQDVGDQETQYF. For the CDR3, the DNA is TGCGCCAGCAGCCAAGATGTCGGGGATCAAGAGACCCAGTACTTC. The gene calls are TRBV4-3 and TRBJ2-5; tentative D call: TRBD2 (5 bases). The germline V and J ends were trimmed by 0 bases and 2 bases, with 10 bases remaining between them. The length of the CDR3 is 15 residues. Germline V CDR1 and CDR2: LGHNA, YSLEER.

The chain joins TRBV11-2 to TRBJ2-7, with a weak D call TRBD2 (6 bases). Trimming pared 4 bases from V and 3 bases from J, leaving 16 bases between. CDR1 is SGHAT, CDR2 FQNNGV, per germline. This CDR3 is built from 15 residues. This CDR3 is CASSSPTGVLYEQYF. The CDR3 DNA reads as TGTGCCAGCAGCTCACCCACGGGAGTCCTCTACGAGCAGTACTTC.

Within the sample, this clone is medium-sized. This chain links TRBV28 with TRBJ2-1; TRBD2 matches at 7 bases. The CDR3 is 16 residues long. CDR1 MDHEN and CDR2 SYDVKM come from the germline V gene. The J segment lost 4 bases and the V segment lost 3 bases, leaving 9 bases of the junction unmatched. The CDR3 region is CASSLGRRTRYNEQFF. In nucleotides, the CDR3 is TGTGCCAGCAGTTTGGGCAGACGGACTAGATACAATGAGCAGTTCTTC.

This clone was detected only once. At one end, the junction sequence differs from germline, possibly due to a read error. The rearrangement uses TRBV6-1 and TRBJ1-5, with D possibly being TRBD1 (6 bases). CDR3 length: 13 amino acids. The V gene's germline CDR1 is MNHNS and CDR2 SASEGT. The CDR3 loop reads CASREDRSQPQHF. CDR3 bases: TGTGCCAGCAGGGAAGACAGGTCTCAGCCCCAGCATTTT.

The chain recombines TRBV30 with TRBJ2-3; 13 nucleotides match TRBD2. The CDR3 loop spans 13 amino acids. CDR1 GTSNPN and CDR2 SVGIG come from the germline V gene (reference sequence). Unmatched junction bases numbered 7, after V lost 2 bases and J lost 14 bases. The CDR3 sequence is CAWSRGLAGRWYF. The CDR3 nucleotides are TGTGCCTGGAGTAGGGGACTAGCGGGAAGGTGGTATTTT.

This chain joins TRBV6-5 and TRBJ2-7; weak D call: TRBD2 (6 bases). V gave up 2 bases and J gave up 1 base, with 12 bases separating them. Germline CDR1 is MNHEY and CDR2 is SVGAGI. The CDR3 has 15 amino acids. The CDR3 bases are TGTGCCAGCAGTTACGGCGGGACGGCGTCCTACGAGCAGTACTTC. This codes for CASSYGGTASYEQYF.

V is TRBV6-4 and J is TRBJ2-3; 15 positions agree with TRBD2. The junction had 4 bases not matched to a gene; V was cut back by 6 bases and J by 6 bases. This CDR3 is 15 amino acids long. Germline CDR1 MRHNA, CDR2 SNTAGT. DNA for the CDR3: TGTGCCAGCAGCGCGGGACTAGCGGGGGGCGATACGCAGTATTTT. It encodes CASSAGLAGGDTQYF.

This clone was observed once. The chain links TRBV29-1 to TRBJ2-3; weak D call: TRBD1 (6 bases). Germline V gene sequence: CDR1 SQVTM, CDR2 ANQGSEA. Deletions cut 5 bases from V and 2 bases from J, with 11 bases between. CDR3 length: 13 residues. As DNA, the CDR3 is TGCAGCGTTCTGGACAGAGACACAGATACGCAGTATTTT. Translating it yields CSVLDRDTDTQYF.